The clone carrying this T cell receptor (beta chain) has more than one count but fewer than ten. Germline values: CDR1 LNHNV, CDR2 YYDKDF (reference sequence). CDR3 size: 15 residues. V was pared by 1 base and J by 0 bases, with 7 bases between. The sample comes from a study of patients and donors after allogeneic stem cell transplantation. Each CDR3 protein gets one entry after TCRdb re-called the RT-PCR reads with MiXCR. Of some 960,000 distinct CDR3 sequences detected, about a sixth appear once; the ten largest clones hold 5.5% to 6.5%. The sample taken for sequencing was blood, either unsorted or a sorted T cell fraction (not recorded which). The receptor's source is a human donor who was either an allogeneic HSCT recipient or a stem cell or donor lymphocyte infusion donor (not recorded which). It is not recorded whose cells these are; they may come from a transplant donor. The V call is TRBV15, the J call TRBJ2-1; weak D call: TRBD1 (6 bases). The CDR3 DNA reads TGTGCCACCAGCAGAGTGGACAGCTCCTACAATGAGCAGTTCTTC. As protein: CATSRVDSSYNEQFF.